This paragraph covers one T cell receptor (beta chain) sequence. The sample is drawn from a study of T cells after somatic rescue of genetic block. There are 12 residues in the CDR3. The V end was cut by 6 bases, the J end by 4 bases, with 9 bases between. In germline, CDR1 is SNHLY, CDR2 FYNNEI. The data were produced by immunoSEQ multiplex PCR, yet TCRdb's version contains in-frame clones alone and is incomplete. The repertoire holds some 15,000 clones, with 65% to 75% as singletons. The clonotype originates from a man aged 18 to 29. This chain joins TRBV2 and TRBJ2-5; D ambiguous. Sequenced material: peripheral blood mononuclear cells (PBMCs). Written as DNA, the CDR3 is TGTGCCAGCAGCGTGGGAACAGAGACCCAGTACTTC. It is translated as CASSVGTETQYF.